Listed below are T cell receptor beta chains from one sample, sequenced in a study of blood T cell repertoires in COVID-19. The protocol was immunoSEQ multiplex PCR, while the TCRdb copy is restricted to in-frame clones and leaves out a portion. Of 60,000 to 80,000 clones in the sample, 84% were seen once. The source material was peripheral blood. The receptors were gathered from a man aged 50-59 years with active COVID-19. The CDR3 runs from the conserved cysteine through the conserved F or W. A D gene is named only where the DNA matches it firmly. Not every row has a clone size; where given, it reads once, few, many or a size class.

>-|-|TRBJ1-3|TRBV2
CASSVGAKTGNTIYF
TGTGCCAGCAGTGTGGGGGCCAAAACGGGAAACACCATATATTTT
>TRBD1|once|TRBJ2-6|TRBV18
CASSPWTGSGANVLTF
TGTGCCAGCTCACCATGGACAGGTTCTGGGGCCAACGTCCTGACTTTC
>TRBD2|-|TRBJ2-5|TRBV6-2/TRBV6-3
CASSYLPGGDTKETQYF
TGTGCCAGCAGTTACCTCCCCGGGGGGGACACAAAAGAGACCCAGTACTTC
>-|-|TRBJ1-2|TRBV5-8
CASSLVRSGGYTF
TGTGCCAGCAGCCTCGTCCGCTCGGGAGGCTACACCTTC
>-|-|TRBJ1-3|TRBV5-1
CASSFSGAGNTIYF
TGCGCCAGCAGCTTCTCAGGGGCTGGAAACACCATATATTTT
>-|-|TRBJ2-2|TRBV5-1
CASRLDAVSAGELFF
TGCGCCAGCAGACTTGACGCCGTAAGCGCCGGGGAGCTGTTTTTT
>TRBD1|-|TRBJ1-2|TRBV19
CASSTWTGGNGYTF
TGTGCCAGTAGTACCTGGACAGGGGGGAATGGCTACACCTTC
>TRBD1|-|TRBJ2-6|TRBV29-1
CSAFTGGSGANVLTF
TGCAGCGCATTTACAGGGGGGTCTGGGGCCAACGTCCTGACTTTC
>-|-|TRBJ2-7|TRBV12-3/TRBV12-4
CASSSPEWAEQYF
TGTGCCAGCAGTTCCCCCGAGTGGGCCGAGCAGTACTTC
>-|-|TRBJ1-6|TRBV7-2
CASSLGRLANNSPLHF
TGTGCCAGCAGCTTAGGTCGTTTGGCAAATAATTCACCCCTCCACTTT
>TRBD1|-|TRBJ2-1|TRBV18
CASSPDRENEQFF
TGTGCCAGCTCACCCGACAGGGAAAATGAGCAGTTCTTC
>-|-|TRBJ2-3|TRBV9
CASSVGLATDTQYF
TGTGCCAGCAGCGTTGGGCTAGCGACAGATACGCAGTATTTT
>TRBD1|few|TRBJ2-5|TRBV5-1
CASSFQGARETQYF
TGCGCCAGCAGCTTCCAGGGGGCACGAGAGACCCAGTACTTC
>-|many|TRBJ1-2|TRBV5-4
CASSLEQGTIYGYTF
TGTGCCAGCAGCTTGGAGCAGGGGACCATCTATGGCTACACCTTC
>TRBD2|-|TRBJ2-1|TRBV19
CASSTSPGLAGFEQFF
TGTGCCAGTAGTACGAGCCCGGGACTAGCGGGATTTGAGCAGTTCTTC
>TRBD2|-|TRBJ2-1|TRBV6-6
CASSYSREGPNEQFF
TGTGCCAGCAGTTACTCGCGGGAGGGCCCTAATGAGCAGTTCTTC
>TRBD1|-|TRBJ1-6|TRBV5-1
CASSRQTGDNSPLHF
TGCGCCAGCAGCAGGCAGACAGGGGATAATTCACCCCTCCACTTT
>-|few|TRBJ2-7|TRBV4-1
CASSQPGRGYEQYF
TGCGCCAGCAGCCAACCCGGGAGAGGCTACGAGCAGTACTTC
>TRBD2|-|TRBJ2-7|TRBV7-9
CASSIGLAREQYF
TGTGCCAGCAGTATTGGACTAGCGCGGGAGCAGTACTTC
>-|-|TRBJ2-3|TRBV5-1
CASSGALGGTDTQYF
TGCGCCAGCAGCGGAGCCCTGGGGGGAACAGATACGCAGTATTTT
>-|-|TRBJ1-1|TRBV6-1
CASSELRQNRFEAFF
TGTGCCAGCAGTGAACTGAGGCAGAACAGGTTTGAAGCTTTCTTT
>TRBD1|-|TRBJ1-1|TRBV7-6
CASSARPTGKTEAFF
TGTGCCAGCAGCGCCAGACCGACAGGGAAAACTGAAGCTTTCTTT
>-|-|TRBJ2-3|TRBV19
CASSFTGDTQYF
TGTGCCAGTAGTTTTACGGGAGATACGCAGTATTTT
>-|-|TRBJ1-5|TRBV10-3
CAISETGDQPQHF
TGTGCCATCAGTGAAACGGGGGATCAGCCCCAGCATTTT
>-|-|TRBJ1-4|TRBV27
CASSLAGLGEKLFF
TGTGCCAGCAGTTTAGCAGGGCTAGGTGAAAAACTGTTTTTT
>-|-|TRBJ1-2|TRBV10-3
CAITEGATNYGYTF
TGTGCCATCACAGAAGGGGCCACTAACTATGGCTACACCTTC
>TRBD2|-|TRBJ2-1|TRBV29-1
CSATWWGGDEQFF
TGCAGCGCCACTTGGTGGGGGGGAGATGAGCAGTTCTTC
>-|-|TRBJ2-7|TRBV7-9
CASSLYRSSYEQYF
TGTGCCAGCAGCTTATACAGGAGCTCCTACGAGCAGTACTTC
>-|-|TRBJ1-4|TRBV30
CAWNDQGLANEKLFF
TGTGCCTGGAACGACCAGGGTTTGGCTAATGAAAAACTGTTTTTT
>TRBD1|few|TRBJ2-3|TRBV5-1
CASSFGQGLTDTQYF
TGCGCCAGCAGCTTCGGACAGGGTCTCACAGATACGCAGTATTTT
>TRBD1|-|TRBJ1-2|TRBV2
CASSVSRQGNYGYTF
TGTGCCAGCAGTGTATCCCGACAGGGGAACTATGGCTACACCTTC
>-|-|TRBJ2-2|TRBV12-3/TRBV12-4
CASSFVGTGELFF
TGTGCCAGCAGTTTCGTCGGCACCGGGGAGCTGTTTTTT
>-|-|TRBJ1-4|TRBV12-3/TRBV12-4
CASAPDYEKLFF
TGTGCCAGCGCCCCGGACTACGAAAAACTGTTTTTT
>TRBD2|-|TRBJ2-1|TRBV9
CASSASSGGFNEQFF
TGTGCCAGCAGCGCTTCTAGCGGGGGTTTCAATGAGCAGTTCTTC
>-|-|TRBJ2-2|TRBV9
CASSLVDTYTGELFF
TGTGCCAGCAGCCTGGTGGACACATACACCGGGGAGCTGTTTTTT
>TRBD1|-|TRBJ2-1|TRBV3-1/TRBV3-2
CASSRQGSNEQFF
TGTGCCAGCAGCCGACAGGGGAGCAATGAGCAGTTCTTC
>TRBD2|-|TRBJ2-7|TRBV7-9
CASSPGLAASWGEQYF
TGTGCCAGCAGCCCGGGACTAGCGGCCTCGTGGGGAGAGCAGTACTTC